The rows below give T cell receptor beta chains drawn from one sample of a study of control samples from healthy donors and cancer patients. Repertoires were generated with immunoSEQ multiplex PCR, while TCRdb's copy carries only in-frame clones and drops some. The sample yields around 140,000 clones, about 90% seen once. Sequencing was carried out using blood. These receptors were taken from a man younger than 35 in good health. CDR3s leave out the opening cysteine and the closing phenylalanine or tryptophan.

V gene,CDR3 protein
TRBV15,ATNRGATNEKLF
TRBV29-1,SVGDSGNTIY
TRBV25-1,ASSEASGVSYNEQF
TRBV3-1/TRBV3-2,ASSQLNTEAF
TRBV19,ASRDAGYGYT
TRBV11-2,ASSFSRPGGAEAF
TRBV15,ATSRLDGWYEQY
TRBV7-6,ASSPSGTGNYEQY
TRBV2,ASSAGGGGAPTDTQY
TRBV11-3,ASSLRGSTEAF
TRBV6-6,ASSQTSGGVSTDTQY
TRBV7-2,ASSLSNQPQH
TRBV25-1,ASSRGYYGYT
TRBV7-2,ASSLDRNSPLH
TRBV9,ASSGAWTAGYGYT
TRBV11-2,ASSRGQGNSPLH
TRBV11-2,ASSLGQGETQY
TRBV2,ASSKGGLNYGYT
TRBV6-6,ASSYSRQGAKNIQY
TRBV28,ASTQGLWEKLF
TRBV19,ASSIYSSGVYNEQF
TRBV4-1,ASSQSPTGENIQY
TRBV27,ASSLLGLAGETQY
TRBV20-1,SASGGRELF
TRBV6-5,ASGTPGEQY
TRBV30,AWSVGETQY
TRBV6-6,ASSQGYQTQY
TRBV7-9,ASSLEPFYEQY
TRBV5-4,ASWDRRTDTQY
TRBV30,AWIPGGRYTEAF
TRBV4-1,ASSQISGDTGELF
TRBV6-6,ASSYYRDPGPQH
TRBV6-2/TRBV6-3,ASSPGQVLSGYT
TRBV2,ASGGIDEQY
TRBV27,ASSLKLAGGSYNSPLH
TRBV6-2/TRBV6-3,ASSYPAGADTDTQY
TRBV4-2,ASSQVLDLNTEAF
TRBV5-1,ASSAGERMNTEAF
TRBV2,ASRQAYSEKLF
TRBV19,ASSIGDSAETQY
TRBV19,ASRKTGGNYGYT
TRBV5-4,ASSMGQEFLANYGYT
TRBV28,ASSLWTLVNYGYT
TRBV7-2,ASRGQGDQPQH
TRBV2,ASSERTGGSNEQY
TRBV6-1,ASSEGPYNSPLH
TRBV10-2,ASSDRGISSPLH
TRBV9,ASSPGTGAGETQY
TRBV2,ATLARGNEKLF
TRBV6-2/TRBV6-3,ASSPNYNQPQH
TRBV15,ATSSRGNSNQPQH
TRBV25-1,ASSDLPAGNQETQY
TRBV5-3,ARSLARDSGANVLT
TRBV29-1,SVWTGPSQETQY